This T cell receptor (beta chain) originates from a study of preoperative IRX-2 immunotherapy in early breast cancer. Treatment reported: preoperative locoregional IRX-2 cytokine immunotherapy. Patients received preoperative, locoregional IRX-2 cytokine immunotherapy in a phase Ib study. The method was immunoSEQ multiplex PCR; TCRdb's version includes in-frame clones alone and lacks a portion of them. This table has some 99,000 clones, 86% appearing once. The source is a human donor with breast cancer. The specimen comprised tumor tissue, sampled after IRX-2 immunotherapy.

CDR3 nucleotide sequence: TGTGCCAGCAGTCTACTCGGGGGTTTGAAGACCCAGTACTTC. Residues: CASSLLGGLKTQYF. The chain uses TRBV6-8 and TRBJ2-5; a weak D match, TRBD2 (6 bases). The ends were cut back, 5 bases at V and 6 bases at J, with 16 bases in the middle. CDR1 MNHGY and CDR2 SAAAGT come from the germline V gene. CDR3 length equals 14 residues.